This T cell receptor (beta chain) was obtained from a study of regulatory T cells in long-lasting Graves disease. Study results and caveats: TRBV28 was favored in persistent disease, as were TRBJ1-2 and TRBJ2-5.

The CDR3 extends over 18 amino acids. The germline V and J ends were trimmed by 4 bases and 0 bases, with 22 bases remaining between them. Of note for this clonotype: Its antigen is undetermined.

Time point given: newly diagnosed GD, antithyroid drugs for less than 3 months. PBMC-extracted RNA yielded the TCR library. The authors built TCR beta libraries using iRepertoire HTBI primers and Arm-PCR of CDR3 regions. Using its own MiXCR run on the multiplex PCR reads, TCRdb lists one record per CDR3 protein. In the table there are around 450,000 distinct CDR3 sequences, about a sixth of which are singletons. The same sample was also used in a study of T cells in Graves' hyperthyroidism and ophthalmopathy. This second study notes: The study used the HTBI primer set for a first-round RT-PCR of the TCR CDR3.

V and J are TRBV12-3 or TRBV12-4 and TRBJ2-7, with D possibly TRBD2 on 5 matching bases. The sample was peripheral blood mononuclear cells (PBMCs), taken at new diagnosis, from a patient treated with antithyroid drugs. This sequence was found in a middle-aged man with Graves disease. In nucleotides, the CDR3 is TGTGCCAGCAGTTCCGAACTCACTGGACTCCCTAGCTCCTACGAGCAGTACTTC. It yields the protein CASSSELTGLPSSYEQYF.